This TCR beta chain was sequenced for a study of T cells in tumors after PD-1 blockade. Study results and caveats: Expanded exhausted CD8+ clones after therapy were mostly novel clonotypes.

Notes on this clone: Its antigen is unidentified.

V was pared by 3 bases and J by 5 bases, with 7 bases of the junction left unmatched. CDR3 length: 15 amino acids. From germline, CDR1 is ENHRY and CDR2 SYGVKD. Tumor or blood genomic DNA was sequenced, with inputs of about 600 ng to 6,004 ng. Sequenced by immunoSEQ multiplex PCR; TCRdb stores in-frame clones only, minus some. The table has around 7,000 clones, around two thirds seen once. The sequences come from tumor tissue, collected after anti-PD-1 treatment. The TCR sequence derives from a human donor with basal cell carcinoma. The J gene is TRBJ2-5, the V gene TRBV10-3, with 9 bases that match TRBD1. The CDR3 reads CAISDPSGTGETQYF. CDR3 DNA sequence: TGTGCCATCAGTGATCCCTCCGGGACAGGGGAGACCCAGTACTTC.